The 24 T cell receptor beta chains reported below all come from one sample, sequenced in a study of blood T cell repertoires in COVID-19. The assay was immunoSEQ multiplex PCR, and TCRdb's table has in-frame clones only and misses some. The repertoire includes 290,000 or so clones, roughly 90% of them detected once, and 2.2% sits in the top ten. The sequencing sample was made of peripheral blood. These receptors were taken from a woman under 40 with COVID-19, enrolled during active disease.

The J gene is TRBJ1-4, the V gene TRBV29-1; 12 bases are shared with TRBD1. This CDR3 comprises 15 residues. V gave up 6 bases and J gave up 6 bases; unmatched junction bases: 8. Germline V gene sequence: CDR1 SQVTM, CDR2 ANQGSEA. CDR3 nucleotides: TGCAGCGTGGACTCCGGGACAGGGGGCGATGAAAAACTGTTTTTT. Encoded protein: CSVDSGTGGDEKLFF.

The V and J genes are TRBV7-2 and TRBJ2-1; D may be TRBD2 (6 bases). The germline CDR1 and CDR2 sequences are SGHTA and FQGNSA. The CDR3 extends over 16 amino acids. Trimming took off 4 bases at V and 3 bases at J, with 16 bases between the two ends. CDR3 region: CASSSRSGRFYNEQFF. The CDR3, as DNA: TGTGCCAGCAGCTCGCGTAGCGGAAGATTCTACAATGAGCAGTTCTTC.

The chain joins TRBV30 to TRBJ1-2; D gene ambiguous. V was pared by 0 bases and J by 6 bases, with 11 bases between. Germline V gene sequence: CDR1 GTSNPN, CDR2 SVGIG (reference sequence). CDR3 size: 13 residues. The CDR3: CAWSVLMEHGYTF. DNA of the CDR3: TGTGCCTGGAGTGTACTCATGGAGCATGGCTACACCTTC.

J is TRBJ1-5 and V is TRBV3-1 (or the pseudogene TRBV3-2); no clear D gene. Germline CDR1 is LGHDT and CDR2 is YNNKEL (reference sequence). The CDR3 contains 15 residues. Trimming took 0 bases from V and 5 from J, leaving 11 bases between them. The CDR3 reads CASSQDAHGDQPQHF. The CDR3 region has the DNA TGTGCCAGCAGCCAAGATGCTCACGGAGATCAGCCCCAGCATTTT.

The chain couples TRBV20-1 to TRBJ2-1, with 11 bases identical to TRBD2. Germline V gene sequence: CDR1 DFQATT, CDR2 SNEGSKA (reference sequence). The CDR3 has 16 residues. J was trimmed by 7 bases and V by 3 bases; bases with no gene match: 11. In nucleotides, the CDR3 is TGCAGTGCTAGTGAACCCACTAGCGGGAGAAGGAATGAGCAGTTCTTC. Translating gives CSASEPTSGRRNEQFF.

The CDR3 is CASSTTSGTSYEQYF. Written as DNA, the CDR3 is TGTGCCAGCAGTACTACTAGCGGGACCTCCTACGAGCAGTACTTC. The J gene is TRBJ2-7, the V gene TRBV6-5; 10 bases align to TRBD2. Germline V gene sequence: CDR1 MNHEY, CDR2 SVGAGI. The V gene end was trimmed by 5 bases and the J gene end by 0 bases; junction bases not matched to a gene: 4. This CDR3 is 15 amino acids long.

The chain employs TRBV7-8 and TRBJ1-3; 8 nucleotides match TRBD1. V shed 2 bases and J 1 base; nucleotides not matched to a gene: 4. Germline V gene sequence: CDR1 SGHVS, CDR2 FQNEAQ. CDR3 size: 16 residues. This CDR3 is CASSLQGAQSGNTIYF. The CDR3 DNA sequence: TGTGCCAGCAGCTTACAGGGGGCACAGTCTGGAAACACCATATATTTT.

This clone appeared once. This chain connects TRBV3-1 (or the pseudogene TRBV3-2) to TRBJ2-3; TRBD1 matches at 8 bases. This CDR3 contains 15 residues. Germline V lookup: CDR1 LGHDT, CDR2 YNNKEL (reference sequence). V lost 1 base to trimming and J lost 3 bases; unmatched junction nucleotides: 3. The CDR3 DNA sequence: TGTGCCAGCAGCCAAGCCGGGACAGGTACAGATACGCAGTATTTT. Translation: CASSQAGTGTDTQYF.

The rearrangement links TRBV9 to TRBJ1-1; D possibly corresponds to TRBD1 (6 bases). Germline CDR1 SGDLS, CDR2 YYNGEE. The CDR3 totals 14 residues. Trimming removed 3 bases from V and 2 bases from J, with 11 bases in between. In nucleotides, the CDR3 is TGTGCCAGCAGCGCCGCGGGGGCTAACACTGAAGCTTTCTTT. Translation gives CASSAAGANTEAFF.

This CDR3 reads CASTPWRAEAFF. The CDR3 coding sequence is TGTGCCAGCACCCCCTGGAGGGCTGAAGCTTTCTTT. This rearrangement joins TRBV2 to TRBJ1-1, with unresolved D. Germline CDR1 reads SNHLY; CDR2 reads FYNNEI. V was pared by 7 bases and J by 6 bases, with 12 bases between. The CDR3 contains 12 residues.

The rearrangement uses TRBV5-4 and TRBJ1-2; maybe TRBD1 (5 bases). CDR1 is SGHNT, CDR2 YYREEE, per germline (reference sequence). V was pared by 0 bases and J by 7 bases, with 7 bases between. The CDR3 sequence is 12 residues long. CDR3 nucleotides: TGTGCCAGCAGCTTGGAGGGGCCTGGCTACACCTTC. Amino acids: CASSLEGPGYTF.

In DNA form, the CDR3 reads TGTGCCCTCGGGACAGGGTATGAAAAACTGTTTTTT. It encodes CALGTGYEKLFF. The chain links TRBV2 to TRBJ1-4; 9 nucleotides line up with TRBD1. CDR1 and CDR2 from the germline V gene are SNHLY and FYNNEI. CDR3 size: 12 residues. The V gene end was trimmed by 11 bases and the J gene end by 6 bases; junction bases not matched to a gene: 4.

The V call is TRBV3-1 (or the pseudogene TRBV3-2), the J call TRBJ2-7, with D uncertain. Germline CDR1 and CDR2: LGHDT and YNNKEL (reference sequence). The CDR3 has 12 residues. Between the trimmed V and J ends, which lost 4 bases and 6 bases, there was a span of 10 bases. In DNA form, the CDR3 reads TGTGCCAGCAGCCCGATAGCTGGCGAGCAGTACTTC. This translates into CASSPIAGEQYF.

This clone came up once. The chain joins TRBV18 to TRBJ2-2, with TRBD1 matching over 10 bases. Germline V gene data show CDR1 as KGHSH and CDR2 as LQKENI. The CDR3 length is 16 residues. V lost 4 bases and J lost 5; bases outside the gene matches: 7. Written as DNA, the CDR3 is TGTGCCAGCTCACGGTCGACAGGGGGCAAGACCGGGGAGCTGTTTTTT. This translates into CASSRSTGGKTGELFF.

The table lists this clone with a count of one. Relative to the germline gene, one junction end is altered; a read error may explain this. The V and J genes are TRBV28 and TRBJ2-7; 7 nucleotides agree with TRBD1. This CDR3 is 14 amino acids long. In germline, CDR1 is MDHEN, CDR2 SYDVKM. Here the CDR3 DNA reads TGTGCCGGCAGTGACAGGGCGAAGCCCTACGAGCAGTACTTC. Protein product: CAGSDRAKPYEQYF.

The CDR3 loop is CASSQAFSGTSHYEQYF. The CDR3 DNA is TGTGCCAGCAGCCAAGCCTTCTCCGGGACATCCCACTACGAGCAGTACTTC. The V and J genes are TRBV3-1 (or the pseudogene TRBV3-2) and TRBJ2-7, with D perhaps TRBD1 (6 bases). Germline V lookup: CDR1 LGHDT, CDR2 YNNKEL (reference sequence). Trimming removed 1 base at V and 3 bases at J, with 19 bases between. The length of the CDR3 is 17 residues.

This clone was seen a single time. V gene TRBV19 combines with J gene TRBJ1-1; D not resolved. This CDR3 contains 8 residues. CDR1 LNHDA and CDR2 SQIVND come from the germline V gene (reference sequence). Between the trimmed V and J ends, which lost 11 bases and 11 bases, there was a span of 9 bases. The CDR3 spells CAPKEAFF. CDR3 DNA: TGTGCCCCCAAGGAGGCTTTCTTT.

The chain couples TRBV7-8 to TRBJ1-3, with D tentatively TRBD1 (6 bases). The CDR3 loop spans 14 amino acids. The germline V gene has CDR1 SGHVS and CDR2 FQNEAQ. The V end lost 4 bases, the J end lost 3 bases, and 10 bases lay between the germline ends. The CDR3 is CASSSYRDGNTIYF. The CDR3, as DNA: TGTGCCAGCAGCTCTTACAGGGATGGAAACACCATATATTTT. Looking up the rest from reference TRBV7-8 and TRBJ1-3 gives the full variable domain: GAGVSQSPRYKVAKRGQDVALRCDPISGHVSLFWYQQALGQGPEFLTYFQNEAQLDKSGLPSDRFFAERPEGSVSTLKIQRTQQEDSAVYLCASSSYRDGNTIYFGEGSWLTVV.

This chain uses TRBV14 with TRBJ2-1; D unclear. The CDR3 spans 14 residues. CDR1 SGHDN and CDR2 FVKESK come from the germline V gene. V gave up 4 bases and J gave up 8 bases, with 15 bases separating them. CDR3 residues: CASSPPSSGYEQFF. The CDR3 DNA is TGTGCCAGCAGCCCCCCGTCGTCGGGTTATGAGCAGTTCTTC.

This sequence joins TRBV7-2 and TRBJ1-6; TRBD1 agrees at 9 bases. This CDR3 is built from 15 residues. Germline CDR1 and CDR2: SGHTA and FQGNSA. The V and J ends lost 5 bases and 9 bases, in that order; junction bases with no gene match: 8. CDR3 in amino acids: CASSLPTGGTSPLHF. For the CDR3, the DNA is TGTGCCAGCAGCCTACCGACAGGGGGGACTTCACCCCTCCACTTT.

CDR3 amino acids: CASSMGGNTEAFF. The CDR3, as DNA: TGTGCCAGTAGTATGGGGGGGAACACTGAAGCTTTCTTT. This sequence joins TRBV19 and TRBJ1-1; possibly TRBD1 for D (5 bases). The V gene's germline CDR1 is LNHDA and CDR2 SQIVND (reference sequence). V was pared by 3 bases and J by 1 base, with 6 bases between. This CDR3 contains 13 residues. The full variable domain, rest sourced from reference TRBV19 and TRBJ1-1, is DGGITQSPKYLFRKEGQNVTLSCEQNLNHDAMYWYRQDPGQGLRLIYYSQIVNDFQKGDIAEGYSVSREKKESFPLTVTSAQKNPTAFYLCASSMGGNTEAFFGQGTRLTVV.

This chain joins TRBV9 and TRBJ2-1, with 7 bases that match TRBD1. The CDR3 spans 15 residues. V gave up 4 bases and J gave up 4 bases; unmatched junction bases: 8. CDR1 SGDLS and CDR2 YYNGEE come from the germline V gene. CDR3 residues: CASSPRTGEYNEQFF. The DNA for the CDR3 is TGTGCCAGCAGCCCTCGGACAGGAGAATACAATGAGCAGTTCTTC.

The table lists this clone with a few counts. The chain joins TRBV2 to TRBJ2-1, with a tentative D call TRBD2 (5 bases). The germline V gene has CDR1 SNHLY and CDR2 FYNNEI. Trimming cost V 4 bases and J 9 bases, with 16 bases left between them. This CDR3 contains 14 residues. Written as DNA, the CDR3 is TGTGCCAGCAGTGTATTCGGGGAGAAGGGTGAGCAGTTCTTC. Its protein product is CASSVFGEKGEQFF.

The chain is built from TRBV15 and TRBJ1-3, with 7 bases identical to TRBD1. The CDR3 extends over 16 amino acids. The germline CDR1 and CDR2 sequences are LNHNV and YYDKDF (reference sequence). The ends lost 0 bases at V and 4 bases at J; junction bases unmatched: 6. CDR3 region: CATSREQGMAGNTIYF. The CDR3 nucleotides are TGTGCCACCAGCAGAGAACAGGGGATGGCAGGAAACACCATATATTTT.